This entry describes one T cell receptor beta chain. The record originates from a study of blood T cell repertoires in COVID-19. Study in general: Some COVID-19 samples were acute and others convalescent; all came from the United States, Italy and Spain. The analysed material was cDNA or gDNA that came from T cells, B-cell-depleted T cells, or PBMCs.

CDR3 length: 16 residues. From germline, CDR1 is LNHDA and CDR2 SQIVND (reference sequence). V was trimmed by 1 base and J by 0 bases, leaving 10 bases between them. Under the authors' procedure: Scientists estimated how many nucleated cells there were by amplifying reference gene primers. Repertoires were generated with immunoSEQ multiplex PCR, while TCRdb's copy carries only in-frame clones and drops some. D and trimming were read from the DNA, whereas the V and J calls and clone size are those reported in that table. The table includes about 190,000 clones, about 85% detected once. This receptor was obtained from a woman aged 80 or over with acute or convalescent COVID-19. The chain employs TRBV19 and TRBJ1-3; D is ambiguous. The sample consisted of peripheral blood. Written as DNA, the CDR3 is TGTGCCAGTAGTATAGTGCGCCGAGGCTCTGGAAACACCATATATTTT. Amino acids: CASSIVRRGSGNTIYF.